The 23 T cell receptor beta chains below were found in one sample sequenced in a study of T-cell memory formation after mild COVID-19. TCRdb redid the calling of the 5' RACE reads with MiXCR, one entry per CDR3 protein. The sample contains approximately 350,000 distinct CDR3 sequences, over 13% of which appear only once. Sequenced material: PBMCs or a T cell subset sorted from them (not recorded which). Receptor source: a man aged 18 to 30 who had mild COVID-19 (a few samples of this study predate the infection). Cell type and time point are not known.

The CDR3 region has the DNA TGTGCCAGCAGCTCCTATACACCTGACCCCGGACTAGCCAAGTACGAGCAGTACTTC. It is translated as CASSSYTPDPGLAKYEQYF. The chain joins TRBV11-2 to TRBJ2-7, with 8 bases that match TRBD2. The CDR3 runs to 19 residues. V gave up 4 bases and J gave up 4 bases; unmatched junction bases: 21. The germline CDR1 and CDR2 sequences are SGHAT and FQNNGV.

V gene TRBV27 combines with J gene TRBJ1-2, with 9 bases aligning to TRBD1. The V segment lost 4 bases and the J segment 8 bases; nucleotides outside the gene matches: 5. The CDR3 runs 13 residues. Germline values: CDR1 MNHEY, CDR2 SMNVEV (reference sequence). As DNA, the CDR3 is TGTGCCAGCAGTTCATCCGGGACAGGGGGCTACACCTTC. The encoded protein is CASSSSGTGGYTF.

This chain links TRBV2 with TRBJ2-5, with D unresolved. The CDR3 totals 12 residues. The V end was cut by 4 bases, the J end by 4 bases, with 7 bases between. Germline V gene data show CDR1 as SNHLY and CDR2 as FYNNEI. In nucleotides, the CDR3 is TGTGCCAGCAGTGTCCTAGGAGAGACCCAGTACTTC. It yields the protein CASSVLGETQYF.

This clonotype came up a few times. The V and J genes are TRBV2 and TRBJ2-7; D is unclear. This CDR3 is 13 amino acids long. Germline CDR1 and CDR2: SNHLY and FYNNEI. V gave up 3 bases and J gave up 2 bases, with 8 bases separating them. CDR3 region: CASSDAITYEQYF. The CDR3 DNA is TGTGCCAGCAGTGACGCCATCACCTACGAGCAGTACTTC.

This clonotype was counted a few times. The V call is TRBV7-2, the J call TRBJ2-3; unclear D gene. There are 13 residues in the CDR3. From germline, CDR1 is SGHTA and CDR2 FQGNSA. Trimming took 1 base from V and 4 from J, leaving 6 bases between them. CDR3 sequence reads: CASSLVSADTQYF. The CDR3, as DNA: TGTGCCAGCAGCTTAGTTTCGGCAGATACGCAGTATTTT.

The gene calls are TRBV6-5 and TRBJ2-5; no definite D call. This CDR3 is 12 amino acids long. V lost 2 bases and J 4 bases, leaving 5 bases between the germline ends. Germline assignment: CDR1 MNHEY and CDR2 SVGAGI. CDR3 protein: CASSYVGETQYF. CDR3 DNA: TGTGCCAGCAGTTACGTAGGAGAGACCCAGTACTTC.

Concerning this clonotype itself: A much larger clone is a single base away; this may be a read error. This sequence joins TRBV5-1 and TRBJ1-6; maybe TRBD1 (5 bases). Germline V CDR1 and CDR2: SGHRS, YFSETQ. The CDR3 consists of 16 residues. The CDR3 loop reads CASSLEAGGSYSHLHF. The CDR3 region has the DNA TGCGCCAGCAGCTTGGAGGCTGGGGGGAGTTATTCACACCTCCACTTT.

This clonotype was counted between two and nine times. The chain recombines TRBV25-1 with TRBJ2-3, with TRBD2 matching 10 bases. With V trimmed by 3 bases and J by 2 bases, 5 bases remained unmatched. From germline, CDR1 is MGHDK and CDR2 SYGVNS. The CDR3 consists of 16 residues. The CDR3 sequence is CASSDPLAGNTDTQYF. The CDR3 DNA is TGTGCCAGCAGTGATCCACTAGCGGGGAACACAGATACGCAGTATTTT.

The gene calls are TRBV18 and TRBJ1-6, with a weak D call TRBD1 (6 bases). Trimming left V 6 bases short and J 8 bases short, with 17 bases between. The germline V gene encodes CDR1 KGHSH and CDR2 LQKENI. This CDR3 has 15 residues. Here the CDR3 DNA reads TGTGCCAGCTCTCCCCCTCAGGGGATGGATTCACCCCTCCACTTT. The encoded protein is CASSPPQGMDSPLHF.

The chain has TRBV20-1 and TRBJ1-1, with D maybe TRBD1 (6 bases). CDR1 is DFQATT, CDR2 SNEGSKA, per germline (reference sequence). The CDR3 length is 16 residues. CDR3 amino acids: CKGGVALQTRGTEAFF. The DNA of the CDR3 is TGCAAGGGGGGTGTTGCCCTTCAGACCCGTGGGACTGAAGCTTTCTTT.

The CDR3 here is CSAKDRNGYTF. The DNA for the CDR3 is TGCAGCGCCAAGGACAGGAATGGCTACACCTTC. The chain recombines TRBV29-1 with TRBJ1-2, with TRBD1 identical over 7 bases. Germline values: CDR1 SQVTM, CDR2 ANQGSEA. The CDR3 loop spans 11 amino acids. V gave up 7 bases and J gave up 6 bases; unmatched junction bases: 5.

The CDR3 loop reads CASRAGGQNTGELFF. The CDR3 nucleotides read TGTGCCAGCAGAGCGGGGGGCCAGAACACCGGGGAGCTGTTTTTT. V usage is TRBV4-2 and J usage is TRBJ2-2; TRBD2 matches 9 bases. With V trimmed by 6 bases and J by 1 base, 3 bases remained unmatched. Per germline, CDR1 LGHNA and CDR2 YNFKEQ. The CDR3 loop spans 15 amino acids.

The chain is built from TRBV6-5 and TRBJ2-1; 11 bases are a match to TRBD2. CDR3 length: 15 amino acids. Per the germline V gene, CDR1 is MNHEY and CDR2 is SVGAGI. With 8 bases clipped from V and 7 bases from J, the junction kept 10 bases outside the gene matches. CDR3 bases: TGTGCCAGCGCATTAATAGCGGGGGGGACGAATGAGCAGTTCTTC. Its protein product is CASALIAGGTNEQFF.

This clonotype was seen only a few times. The chain recombines TRBV20-1 with TRBJ1-4; 9 bases agree with TRBD1. There are 17 residues in the CDR3. Germline CDR1 is DFQATT and CDR2 is SNEGSKA (reference sequence). The V gene end was trimmed by 6 bases and the J gene end by 0 bases; junction bases not matched to a gene: 11. The CDR3 is CSASRDRVVATNEKLFF. CDR3 nucleotide sequence: TGCAGTGCGAGCCGGGACAGGGTCGTGGCAACTAATGAAAAACTGTTTTTT.

This clonotype was observed at least ten times. The chain combines TRBV7-8 with TRBJ1-5; TRBD1 might be the D (6 bases). The CDR3 is made up of 14 amino acids. Trimming took 6 bases from V and 0 from J, leaving 9 bases between them. CDR1 and CDR2 (germline): SGHVS, FQNEAQ. Here the CDR3 reads CASRQGYSNQPQHF. The DNA for the CDR3 is TGTGCCAGCAGACAGGGTTATAGCAATCAGCCCCAGCATTTT.

This clonotype has a single count. The V and J genes are TRBV12-3 or TRBV12-4 and TRBJ1-3; D uncertain. The CDR3 runs 16 residues. The V gene lost 4 bases and the J gene lost 4 bases, with 17 bases spanning the gap. CDR3 DNA sequence: TGTGCCAGCAGTTCAGCTAGGACGGAATTCGGAAACACCATATATTTT. This codes for CASSSARTEFGNTIYF.

The genes are TRBV12-3 or TRBV12-4 and TRBJ2-1; 10 positions agree with TRBD2. This CDR3 is built from 15 residues. Trimming cost V 6 bases and J 7 bases; bases outside gene matches: 9. CDR3 in DNA: TGTGCCAGCAGCCCAAGCGGGGGGGCAGAGAATGAGCAGTTCTTC. It yields the protein CASSPSGGAENEQFF.

The table lists this clonotype with a few counts. V is TRBV6-2 or TRBV6-3 and J is TRBJ2-3; D gene unclear. Trimming took 5 bases from V and 3 from J, leaving 24 bases between them. This CDR3 is 18 amino acids long. Germline V CDR1 and CDR2: MNHEY, SVGEGT. The CDR3 coding sequence is TGTGCCAGCAGTCGCCTTGGCCCCGCCGGACGGGCGACAGATACGCAGTATTTT. Translated, it gives CASSRLGPAGRATDTQYF.

The V and J genes are TRBV7-2 and TRBJ1-2; D may be TRBD1 (5 bases). V was cut by 0 bases and J by 4 bases, with 12 bases left in between. CDR3 length equals 15 residues. Looked up from germline, CDR1 is SGHTA and CDR2 is FQGNSA. As DNA, the CDR3 is TGTGCCAGCAGCTTAGCGTGGGACGGGAGCTATGGCTACACCTTC. This codes for CASSLAWDGSYGYTF.

This chain uses TRBV6-1 with TRBJ1-6; D is unresolved. Trimming shortened V by 11 bases and J by 3 bases, and 14 bases separated the two germline ends. This CDR3 is 14 amino acids long. Germline loops: CDR1 MNHNS, CDR2 SASEGT. CDR3 in DNA: TGTGCCTCAGGCCGGGCGAACTATAATTCACCCCTCCACTTT. Translation gives CASGRANYNSPLHF.

This clonotype was observed a handful of times. The V call is TRBV6-5, the J call TRBJ1-4, with TRBD1 matching 9 bases. CDR3 length: 15 residues. Germline V gene data show CDR1 as MNHEY and CDR2 as SVGAGI. V gave up 8 bases and J gave up 3 bases; unmatched junction bases: 7. CDR3: CASASGTGSNEKLFF. The DNA for the CDR3 is TGTGCCAGCGCCTCCGGGACAGGGTCTAATGAAAAACTGTTTTTT.

In its sample, this clonotype was seen a few times. This rearrangement joins TRBV4-1 to TRBJ1-1; no reliable D call. Between the trimmed V and J ends, which lost 2 bases and 1 base, there was a span of 5 bases. From germline, CDR1 is MGHRA and CDR2 YSYEKL. The CDR3 has 13 residues. CDR3 region: CASSQHRNTEAFF. The DNA for the CDR3 is TGCGCCAGCAGCCAACATAGGAACACTGAAGCTTTCTTT.

This clonotype was counted only a few times. The chain joins TRBV7-2 to TRBJ2-7; 8 bases agree with TRBD2. Germline CDR1 and CDR2: SGHTA and FQGNSA. V shed 5 bases and J 6 bases; nucleotides not matched to a gene: 15. The CDR3 loop spans 16 amino acids. DNA for the CDR3: TGTGCCAGCAGCCTCTCCCAGGGACTAGGGGATCGCGAGCAGTACTTC. Encoded protein: CASSLSQGLGDREQYF.